The rows below give T cell receptor beta chains drawn from one sample of a study of T-cell memory formation after mild COVID-19. MiXCR, applied by TCRdb to the 5' RACE reads, yields one record per CDR3 protein. The table includes about 250,000 distinct CDR3 sequences, more than 15% detected once. The source material was PBMCs or a T cell subset sorted from them (not recorded which). The receptors shown here come from a young man who had mild COVID-19 (a few samples of this study predate the infection). Cell type and time point are not known. Each CDR3 is given with its conserved first and last residue. The order of the fields is V gene, CDR3 protein.

TRBV7-9 CASSFGVSGNTIYF
TRBV5-1 CASSLYMEDTIYF
TRBV7-2 CASTRSLQGLSDTQYF
TRBV9 CASSSPGTGVKTQYF
TRBV20-1 CSANTGTGSADTQYF
TRBV7-2 CASSSQGSINYGYTF
TRBV5-1 CASSPPDRNSPLHF
TRBV5-1 CASSMGRNQPQHF
TRBV6-2/TRBV6-3 CASSYWDGYGYTF
TRBV12-3/TRBV12-4 CASSLARHVGDTQYF
TRBV7-2 CASSPGFSGNTIYF
TRBV6-2/TRBV6-3 CASSYSMVSYEQYF
TRBV6-5 CASSYRQGYGEQFF
TRBV25-1 CASSDSGRSSYEQYF
TRBV5-5 CASSLGLADTQYF
TRBV11-2 CASSPRGAYNEQFF
TRBV7-2 CASSPRVSGGEYF